This T cell receptor beta chain was captured by sequencing in a study of Graves' ophthalmopathy and Graves' hyperthyroidism. The TCR beta CDR3 regions underwent amplification from RNA transcripts. In the first round, RT-PCR was carried out with HTBI primers, and a multiplex PCR formed the second round. One entry per CDR3 protein results from TCRdb running MiXCR on the multiplex PCR reads. Of hundreds of thousands of distinct CDR3 sequences listed, approximately 22% are singletons. This CDR3 is built from 14 residues. Germline CDR1 is SGHAT and CDR2 is FQNNGV. V lost 3 bases and J 5 bases, leaving 14 bases between the germline ends. Orbital computed tomography, thyroid ultrasound, TRAb, serum thyroxine and clinical symptoms formed the basis of diagnosis.

The sequencing sample was made of peripheral blood. This receptor was taken from a young woman with stable Graves' hyperthyroidism. Some clones in this sample may be carry-over from other donors' samples. The chain links TRBV11-2 to TRBJ2-7; D may match TRBD1 or TRBD2 (5 bases each). CDR3 residues: CASSLDPMGDEQYF. CDR3 nucleotides: TGTGCCAGCAGCTTGGACCCCATGGGGGACGAGCAGTACTTC.